A selection of T cell receptor beta chains follows, all from one sample in a study of T cell responses to AZD1222 COVID-19 vaccine. This table comes from immunoSEQ multiplex PCR, and its TCRdb copy is limited to in-frame clones, with some not included. Of about 110,000 clones listed, roughly 90% are singletons. The sequenced sample was peripheral blood, obtained on day 0 of AZD1222 vaccination. The receptors were sampled from an adult in good health. CDR3s include the opening cysteine and the closing phenylalanine or tryptophan. Each record gives: CDR3 length, V gene, J gene, CDR3 protein.

len: 13; v_gene: TRBV5-1; j_gene: TRBJ2-6; CDR3aa: CASSMAGANVLTF
len: 15; v_gene: TRBV6-2/TRBV6-3; j_gene: TRBJ2-3; CDR3aa: CASSPPAGGTDTQYF
len: 15; v_gene: TRBV5-1; j_gene: TRBJ2-2; CDR3aa: CASSLLTGGTGELFF
len: 15; v_gene: TRBV27; j_gene: TRBJ2-7; CDR3aa: CASSLWASGTYEQYF
len: 14; v_gene: TRBV28; j_gene: TRBJ1-1; CDR3aa: CASSPRRGVTEAFF
len: 15; v_gene: TRBV5-1; j_gene: TRBJ2-3; CDR3aa: CASSPMGPSTDTQYF
len: 15; v_gene: TRBV28; j_gene: TRBJ2-2; CDR3aa: CASRKGEPGTGELFF
len: 13; v_gene: TRBV5-6; j_gene: TRBJ1-4; CDR3aa: CASSPGTDEKLFF
len: 16; v_gene: TRBV19; j_gene: TRBJ1-1; CDR3aa: CASSTRDRGRGTEAFF
len: 16; v_gene: TRBV3-1/TRBV3-2; j_gene: TRBJ1-2; CDR3aa: CASSHLDGVVYYGYTF
len: 14; v_gene: TRBV19; j_gene: TRBJ2-1; CDR3aa: CASSISGAYNEQFF
len: 13; v_gene: TRBV19; j_gene: TRBJ2-2; CDR3aa: CASKKQGAGELFF
len: 13; v_gene: TRBV27; j_gene: TRBJ1-5; CDR3aa: CAAGTGWNQPQHF
len: 14; v_gene: TRBV7-9; j_gene: TRBJ1-1; CDR3aa: CASTRGGENTEAFF
len: 17; v_gene: TRBV19; j_gene: TRBJ2-1; CDR3aa: CASSIGWGGGSLNEQFF
len: 15; v_gene: TRBV6-5; j_gene: TRBJ2-1; CDR3aa: CASSMTGGAYNEQFF
len: 17; v_gene: TRBV4-2; j_gene: TRBJ2-1; CDR3aa: CASSQWLAGGSHNEQFF
len: 13; v_gene: TRBV11-2; j_gene: TRBJ2-5; CDR3aa: CASSSDSQETQYF
len: 13; v_gene: TRBV2; j_gene: TRBJ1-1; CDR3aa: CASIPAGRTEAFF
len: 15; v_gene: TRBV7-2; j_gene: TRBJ2-1; CDR3aa: CASSPTSGSYNEQFF
len: 16; v_gene: TRBV4-2; j_gene: TRBJ2-6; CDR3aa: CATATTTGSGANVLTF
len: 15; v_gene: TRBV13; j_gene: TRBJ1-4; CDR3aa: CASSLYAQGQEKLFF
len: 17; v_gene: TRBV6-1; j_gene: TRBJ1-3; CDR3aa: CASSEGGGQARGNTIYF
len: 15; v_gene: TRBV4-1; j_gene: TRBJ1-1; CDR3aa: CASSQGVKADTEAFF
len: 16; v_gene: TRBV6-5; j_gene: TRBJ1-2; CDR3aa: CASSYSITGKNYGYTF
len: 13; v_gene: TRBV28; j_gene: TRBJ1-5; CDR3aa: CASLFVGEVAQHF
len: 16; v_gene: TRBV27; j_gene: TRBJ1-5; CDR3aa: CASSLSWDRGYQPQHF
len: 12; v_gene: TRBV5-4; j_gene: TRBJ2-7; CDR3aa: CASSFNSYEQYF
len: 16; v_gene: TRBV6-2/TRBV6-3; j_gene: TRBJ2-1; CDR3aa: CASSYSLTGAANEQFF
len: 17; v_gene: TRBV6-1; j_gene: TRBJ2-5; CDR3aa: CASSEGYLGELEETQYF
len: 16; v_gene: TRBV27; j_gene: TRBJ1-4; CDR3aa: CASSSKVGAINEKLFF
len: 17; v_gene: TRBV28; j_gene: TRBJ2-3; CDR3aa: CASSLPPDRFSLKTQYF
len: 12; v_gene: TRBV11-2; j_gene: TRBJ1-4; CDR3aa: CASRPPAGELFF
len: 13; v_gene: TRBV3-1/TRBV3-2; j_gene: TRBJ1-3; CDR3aa: CASSQVRGNTIYF
len: 12; v_gene: TRBV3-1/TRBV3-2; j_gene: TRBJ1-2; CDR3aa: CASSRTTMGYTF
len: 11; v_gene: TRBV25-1; j_gene: TRBJ1-2; CDR3aa: CASSDTWGYTF
len: 16; v_gene: TRBV21-1; j_gene: TRBJ2-1; CDR3aa: CASSRPDGYTHNEQFF
len: 13; v_gene: TRBV6-5; j_gene: TRBJ2-5; CDR3aa: CASSYGGRETQYF
len: 15; v_gene: TRBV6-1; j_gene: TRBJ2-1; CDR3aa: CASSEATSGGNEQFF
len: 14; v_gene: TRBV4-2; j_gene: TRBJ1-2; CDR3aa: CASSQDGGTGGYTF
len: 16; v_gene: TRBV15; j_gene: TRBJ1-1; CDR3aa: CATSRDLGMMNTEAFF
len: 14; v_gene: TRBV11-3; j_gene: TRBJ1-1; CDR3aa: CASSLESFAREAFF
len: 13; v_gene: TRBV19; j_gene: TRBJ2-3; CDR3aa: CASTGRGTDTQYF
len: 16; v_gene: TRBV4-3; j_gene: TRBJ2-1; CDR3aa: CASSQDWLADYNEQFF
len: 16; v_gene: TRBV7-9; j_gene: TRBJ1-4; CDR3aa: CASSLVSGQGDEKLFF
len: 17; v_gene: TRBV5-1; j_gene: TRBJ2-5; CDR3aa: CASSLGAGGAIQETQYF
len: 13; v_gene: TRBV2; j_gene: TRBJ1-6; CDR3aa: CATSGGIGSPLHF
len: 20; v_gene: TRBV5-1; j_gene: TRBJ1-1; CDR3aa: CASSEDGRTALRLHNTEAFF
len: 16; v_gene: TRBV12-5; j_gene: TRBJ2-3; CDR3aa: CASGYSGAAGTDTQYF
len: 13; v_gene: TRBV5-1; j_gene: TRBJ2-7; CDR3aa: CASSLAVSYEQYF
len: 15; v_gene: TRBV15; j_gene: TRBJ2-7; CDR3aa: CATSRGRLVSYEQYF